These 5 T cell receptor beta chains share one sample of origin, sequenced in a study of shared clonotypes between healthy human individuals. TCRdb's table, derived via immunoSEQ multiplex PCR, lists solely in-frame clones and lacks some. There are about 700,000 clones in the sample; roughly 94% occur only once, and about a quarter lies in the top ten. CD45RO-negative, CCR7-selected cells formed the naive CD8 fraction, which excluded terminally differentiated effector memory CD45RA+ cells. Source material: naive CD8+ T cells sorted from blood. These receptor sequences come from a man under 40 in good health.

The CDR3 coding sequence is TGTGCCTCCTCCAGAACCACCGGGGAGCTGTTTTTT. It is translated as CASSRTTGELFF. The J gene is TRBJ2-2, the V gene TRBV9; D uncertain. Trimming cost V 10 bases and J 4 bases, with 11 bases left between them. This CDR3 has 12 residues. Germline lookup yields CDR1 SGDLS and CDR2 YYNGEE.

Here the CDR3 reads CASSPGSRQPQHF. The CDR3, as DNA: TGTGCCAGCAGTCCCGGGTCTCGCCAGCCCCAGCATTTT. The rearrangement links TRBV27 to TRBJ1-5, with D unresolved. The length of the CDR3 is 13 residues. In germline, CDR1 is MNHEY, CDR2 SMNVEV (reference sequence). V lost 5 bases and J lost 7, with 12 bases in between.

The chain links TRBV4-3 to TRBJ2-7; a weak D match, TRBD2 (5 bases). Trimming removed 2 bases at V and 0 bases at J, with 11 bases between. Germline V gives CDR1 LGHNA, CDR2 YSLEER. The CDR3 is 15 residues long. CDR3 protein: CASSQRRGSSYEQYF. The CDR3 bases are TGCGCCAGCAGCCAACGTCGTGGGAGCTCCTACGAGCAGTACTTC.

This chain joins TRBV27 and TRBJ2-1; D is uncertain. Per germline, CDR1 MNHEY and CDR2 SMNVEV (reference sequence). Trimming stripped 4 bases from V and 4 bases from J, with 5 bases between. The CDR3 is 12 residues long. The CDR3 DNA is TGTGCCAGCAGTTCGGAGTACAATGAGCAGTTCTTC. Its protein is CASSSEYNEQFF.

This chain links TRBV28 with TRBJ2-1; 9 nucleotides match TRBD1. The germline V gene encodes CDR1 MDHEN and CDR2 SYDVKM. This CDR3 has 14 amino acids. J lost 4 bases, V lost 8 bases, and 6 bases had no gene match. CDR3 nucleotide sequence: TGTGCCAGCGGGGACAGGGCGCCGTACAATGAGCAGTTCTTC. This translates into CASGDRAPYNEQFF.